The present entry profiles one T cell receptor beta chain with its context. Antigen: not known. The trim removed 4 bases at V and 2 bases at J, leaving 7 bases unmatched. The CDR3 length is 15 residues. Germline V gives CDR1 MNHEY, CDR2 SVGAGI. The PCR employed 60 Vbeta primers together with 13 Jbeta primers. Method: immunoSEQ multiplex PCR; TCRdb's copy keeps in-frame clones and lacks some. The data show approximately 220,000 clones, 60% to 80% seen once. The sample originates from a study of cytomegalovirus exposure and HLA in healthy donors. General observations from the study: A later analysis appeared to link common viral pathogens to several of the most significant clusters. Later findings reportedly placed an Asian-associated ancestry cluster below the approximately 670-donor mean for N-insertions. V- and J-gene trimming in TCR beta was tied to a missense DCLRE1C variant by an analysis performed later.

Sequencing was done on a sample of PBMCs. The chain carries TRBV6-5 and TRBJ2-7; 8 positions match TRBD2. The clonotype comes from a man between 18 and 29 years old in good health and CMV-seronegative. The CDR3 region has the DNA TGTGCCAGCAGTTCCGAGGGAGCGGGAGCCTACGAGCAGTACTTC. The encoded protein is CASSSEGAGAYEQYF.